This T cell receptor (beta chain) was documented in a study of T-cell memory formation after mild COVID-19. Overall study: Clusters were largely donor specific. Overall study results and limits: CD8+ contracting clones occupied EMRA, while CD4+ ones occupied mainly CM and EM. Pre-infection memory contained some responding clones, which suggested that cross-reactive memory had joined.

As for this clonotype: Its specificity is not known.

CDR1 is LNHNV and CDR2 is YYDKDF in the germline V gene (reference sequence). V was clipped by 8 bases and J by 7 bases; unmatched bases: 10. The CDR3 has 13 amino acids. TCRdb reprocessed the 5' RACE reads via MiXCR and lists one record per CDR3 protein. This sample has 75,000 to 90,000 distinct CDR3 sequences; approximately 15% occur once, and the top ten carry roughly 33%. This chain connects TRBV15 to TRBJ2-7; 8 bases are shared with TRBD2. Source material: PBMCs or a T cell subset sorted from them (not recorded which). This TCR derives from an adult woman who had mild COVID-19 (a few samples of this study predate the infection). Cell type and time point are not known. As DNA, the CDR3 is TGTGCCACCCAAGCGGGAGTCCAGTATGAGCAGTACTTC. Translating it yields CATQAGVQYEQYF.